Listed below are T cell receptor beta chains from one sample, sequenced in a study of shared clonotypes between healthy human individuals. Assay used: immunoSEQ multiplex PCR; TCRdb lists only in-frame clones, some missing. This table has hundreds of thousands of clones, more than 70% appearing once. The sample was memory CD4+ T cells sorted from blood. The receptors were sampled from a woman aged 25-40 years in good health. The CDR3 runs from the conserved cysteine through the conserved F or W. The D gene is left open where the match is weak.

v_gene,d_gene,CDR3aa
TRBV6-5,.,CASSYSFATNYGYTF
TRBV5-1,.,CASSWGPGDGNEQFF
TRBV27,.,CASSLRRGGYGYTF
TRBV7-8,TRBD1,CATQKGTGVRKTQYF
TRBV5-4,TRBD1,CASSLGTGVSSPLHF
TRBV19,TRBD2,CASSTLREGLQETQYF
TRBV7-8,TRBD1,CASISTGTGHTGELFF
TRBV7-6,.,CASSLAYRSIYNEQFF
TRBV7-8,TRBD1,CASRRSAGTGGRGQSYNEQFF
TRBV27,TRBD1,CASTPNWDRVNYGYTF
TRBV6-4,.,CASSDSGTITSTDTQYF
TRBV5-1,.,CASSLVGGRLNTEAFF
TRBV5-1,TRBD1,CASSPLDRGQFTTEAFF
TRBV30,TRBD1,CAWRKTGRGTEAFF
TRBV2,.,CASSVLEKLFF
TRBV11-2,.,CASSLVRGLEQFF
TRBV6-4,.,CASTSGSLYEQYF
TRBV27,TRBD2,CASSAPSGRWTYEQYF
TRBV5-1,.,CASSHLGVLSTSGNTIYF
TRBV7-8,TRBD1,CASSLQRGGAGGTEAFF
TRBV7-7,TRBD2,CASSLTISGRGETQYF
TRBV1,.,CTSSPKADPF
TRBV28,TRBD1,CASIPRGGANEKLFF
TRBV19,TRBD1,CASSLRGRGGQPQHF
TRBV4-2,.,CASSPPGDNTEAFF
TRBV28,TRBD1,CASSPGQANYGYTF
TRBV27,.,CASSFQGLMNTEAFF
TRBV11-2,.,CASSLGLLSSYEQYF
TRBV29-1,.,CSVAADYTDTQYF
TRBV2,.,CATQKANYEQYF
TRBV19,TRBD2,CASSIRASGPRGNEQFF
TRBV5-1,.,CASSLASGGMTEAFF
TRBV28,.,CASSRPGSGSFEQYF
TRBV2,.,CASTSTGQPNTEAFF
TRBV6-5,.,CASSYSGRGSSYEQYF
TRBV5-8,.,CASSSVTSNYGYTF
TRBV6-1,TRBD2,CASHETSGSPDTQYF
TRBV6-8,TRBD2,CASGVAGTYEQYF
TRBV6-1,TRBD1,CASSERTGGHEQFF
TRBV2,.,CASVAQGNEKLFF
TRBV5-1,TRBD2,CASSLGSGSFSYEQYF
TRBV27,.,CASSGQGGGEAFF
TRBV11-2,.,CASSLPSTPLHF
TRBV27,TRBD1,CASRGSGQAYTEAFF
TRBV23-1,.,CASSHARDTGRGTDTQYF
TRBV5-1,.,CASSLYRQGNEQYF
TRBV15,.,CATSRDGGSTDTQYF
TRBV19,.,CASKMDSANYGYTF
TRBV19,TRBD2,CASSIGLAGVEDTGELFF
TRBV7-3,TRBD2,CASSPQLAGPDTQYF
TRBV11-2,TRBD2,CASSPRTSVTDTQYF
TRBV27,TRBD2,CASSSLLAGVTDTQYF
TRBV11-2,TRBD2,CASSRTSGASSYEQYF